The 9 T cell receptor beta chains in this list originate from one sample, sequenced in a study of blood T cells in healthy people across ages. The authors ran a second PCR of roughly 7 to 11 cycles using a sample-barcoded 5' primer and a J-beta primer mix. Each CDR3 protein gets one entry after TCRdb re-called the 5' RACE reads with MiXCR. This sample has 980,000 or so distinct CDR3 sequences, with around 46% found just once. The sample comprised blood. The origin of the receptors is a young man in good health.

This chain connects TRBV10-3 to TRBJ2-2; 8 bases are a match to TRBD1. V gave up 10 bases and J gave up 6 bases; unmatched junction bases: 13. Germline values: CDR1 ENHRY, CDR2 SYGVKD. This CDR3 contains 15 residues. This chain's CDR3 is CATGGHDRGAGELFF. In DNA, the CDR3 is TGTGCCACCGGGGGACACGACAGGGGAGCCGGGGAGCTGTTTTTT.

J is TRBJ2-3 and V is TRBV7-2; 12 bases map to TRBD2. With 2 bases clipped from V and 4 bases from J, the junction kept 7 bases outside the gene matches. The CDR3 runs 17 residues. The germline V gene encodes CDR1 SGHTA and CDR2 FQGNSA. In DNA form, the CDR3 reads TGTGCCAGCAGCTTATCTAGCGGGGGGGCTAGCGCAGATACGCAGTATTTT. Protein sequence: CASSLSSGGASADTQYF.

V gene TRBV27 combines with J gene TRBJ1-2; 8 positions agree with TRBD1. Germline loops: CDR1 MNHEY, CDR2 SMNVEV (reference sequence). CDR3 length: 16 residues. Germline trimming cut 5 bases from V and 7 bases from J; bases unmatched to any gene: 15. The CDR3: CASSRLARTGKRGYTF. DNA for the CDR3: TGTGCCAGCAGTCGCCTCGCTAGGACAGGGAAACGTGGCTACACCTTC.

This clonotype was counted between two and nine times. The chain employs TRBV27 and TRBJ2-7, with D hard to call. The V gene lost 1 base and the J gene lost 3 bases, with 13 bases spanning the gap. Germline assignment: CDR1 MNHEY and CDR2 SMNVEV (reference sequence). CDR3 length: 15 residues. The CDR3 loop reads CASSLLSRRHYEQYF. The DNA for the CDR3 is TGTGCCAGCAGTTTATTAAGCAGGCGCCACTACGAGCAGTACTTC.

The chain carries TRBV28 and TRBJ2-4; 8 bases align to TRBD2. The ends lost 2 bases at V and 6 bases at J; junction bases unmatched: 3. The CDR3 covers 14 residues. Germline loops: CDR1 MDHEN, CDR2 SYDVKM. This chain's CDR3 is CASSLRLAGNIQYF. In nucleotides, the CDR3 is TGTGCCAGCAGTTTACGGCTAGCGGGAAACATTCAGTACTTC.

This clonotype showed up just a few times. In DNA, the CDR3 is TGTGCCAGCAGTTTAAGCCCGGTGGTGGACATTCAGTACTTC. This gives the protein CASSLSPVVDIQYF. The rearrangement uses TRBV27 and TRBJ2-4, with D hard to call. From germline, CDR1 is MNHEY and CDR2 SMNVEV (reference sequence). The CDR3 sequence is 14 residues long. With 2 bases removed from V and 8 bases from J, the gap between germline ends came to 13 bases.

This clonotype has just one count. The J gene is TRBJ2-1, the V gene TRBV24-1; 7 bases line up with TRBD1. V shed 4 bases, J shed 3 bases, and the junction held 5 bases outside the gene matches. Germline V gene lookup returns CDR1 KGHDR and CDR2 SFDVKD. CDR3 size: 15 residues. The CDR3 loop reads CATSDIGQDYNEQFF. Written as DNA, the CDR3 is TGTGCCACCAGTGACATAGGACAGGACTACAATGAGCAGTTCTTC.

This clonotype appeared a few times. The rearrangement joins TRBV11-2 to TRBJ1-6; no clear D gene. Trimming removed 0 bases at V and 7 bases at J, with 16 bases between. This CDR3 has 17 residues. Germline-derived CDR1 and CDR2 are SGHAT and FQNNGV. This CDR3 is CASSLDPGGTQNSPLHF. CDR3 coding DNA: TGTGCCAGCAGCTTAGATCCCGGAGGAACTCAAAATTCACCCCTCCACTTT.

This clonotype was observed at least ten times. V and J are TRBV9 and TRBJ2-3; D remains ambiguous. The CDR3 spans 15 residues. The germline V and J ends were trimmed by 0 bases and 0 bases, with 8 bases remaining between them. The germline V gene encodes CDR1 SGDLS and CDR2 YYNGEE. The DNA for the CDR3 is TGTGCCAGCAGCGTAGGATCCCTTAGCACAGATACGCAGTATTTT. Translating it yields CASSVGSLSTDTQYF.